The T cell receptor (beta chain) under discussion was sequenced for a study of cytomegalovirus exposure and HLA in healthy donors. Study information: Of some 410 genotyped donors, 81% grouped in the Caucasian-associated ancestry cluster.

To note about this clone: Its target is unknown.

60 Vbeta and 13 Jbeta primers were used in PCR. In the study's own analysis: The count from a later analysis was some 76 million unique TCR beta chains, about 10 million of them shared. Only in-frame clones appear in the TCRdb table, and some are missing; sequencing was by immunoSEQ multiplex PCR. The V and J calls and the clone size are those of that table, but D and trimming were determined from the DNA. The data contain 160,000 or so clones, about 72% of them seen just once; the ten biggest clones take up 3.7%. The study, taken as a whole, reports: There were three CMV-associated chains whose specificity for CMV antigens was confirmed in vitro. One variant, a missense change in DCLRE1C, was linked in a later analysis to TCR beta V- and J-gene trimming.

Per germline, CDR1 SGHRS and CDR2 YFSETQ. The CDR3 loop spans 15 amino acids. The V segment lost 3 bases and the J segment 1 base; nucleotides outside the gene matches: 4. The specimen was PBMCs. The rearrangement uses TRBV5-1 and TRBJ2-3; 8 bases agree with TRBD2. This receptor was obtained from a man aged 25 to 40 in good health and CMV-seropositive. The CDR3 region has the DNA TGCGCCAGCAGCTATGATAGCGGGGGCACAGATACGCAGTATTTT. Its protein is CASSYDSGGTDTQYF.